The 14 T cell receptor beta chains below all came from one sample that was sequenced in a study of cytomegalovirus exposure and HLA in healthy donors. Both 60 Vbeta primers and 13 Jbeta primers went into the PCR. The table came from immunoSEQ multiplex PCR; TCRdb's copy has only in-frame clones and leaves some out. The repertoire includes 64,000 or so clones, roughly 64% of them detected once, and 7.5% to 9% sits in the top ten. Sequencing input: PBMCs. The origin of the receptors is a man aged 35 to 55 in good health and CMV-seropositive.

This clone has just one count. The rearrangement joins TRBV5-1 to TRBJ1-1, with D tentatively TRBD1 (6 bases). CDR3 size: 16 residues. V gave up 0 bases and J gave up 5 bases, with 17 bases separating them. Germline CDR1 is SGHRS and CDR2 is YFSETQ. Written as DNA, the CDR3 is TGCGCCAGCAGCTTGGGCGCTCTTGGGGGCTTAACTGAAGCTTTCTTT. Its protein is CASSLGALGGLTEAFF.

The chain recombines TRBV7-2 with TRBJ2-7; TRBD1 matches 7 bases. This CDR3 comprises 14 residues. Looked up from germline, CDR1 is SGHTA and CDR2 is FQGNSA. Unmatched junction bases numbered 9, after V lost 4 bases and J lost 6 bases. In nucleotides, the CDR3 is TGTGCCAGCAGCTCCCCAAGGGGGCTGCTCGAGCAGTACTTC. This gives the protein CASSSPRGLLEQYF.

The rearrangement joins TRBV6-6 to TRBJ2-1, with D unresolved. CDR1 is MNHNY, CDR2 SVGAGI, per germline (reference sequence). The CDR3 is 10 amino acids. Trimming pared 7 bases from V and 6 bases from J, leaving 4 bases between. The CDR3 region is CASIGNEQFF. CDR3 nucleotides: TGTGCCAGCATCGGCAATGAGCAGTTCTTC.

V usage is TRBV2 and J usage is TRBJ1-1; 7 bases agree with TRBD1. Germline trimming cut 2 bases from V and 4 bases from J; bases unmatched to any gene: 7. The germline gives CDR1 SNHLY, CDR2 FYNNEI. The CDR3 has 15 amino acids. CDR3 DNA: TGTGCCAGCAGTGAAAAGGCAGGGGGTCGCACTGAAGCTTTCTTT. Translating it yields CASSEKAGGRTEAFF.

The rearrangement uses TRBV19 and TRBJ1-5, with D tentatively TRBD1 (6 bases). This CDR3 is 15 amino acids long. Germline assignment: CDR1 LNHDA and CDR2 SQIVND (reference sequence). With 3 bases removed from V and 4 bases from J, the gap between germline ends came to 13 bases. The CDR3 reads CASSIANQGNQPQHF. The CDR3 DNA reads TGTGCCAGTAGTATCGCGAATCAGGGGAATCAGCCCCAGCATTTT. Combining the CDR3 with reference TRBV19 and TRBJ1-5 gives the whole variable domain DGGITQSPKYLFRKEGQNVTLSCEQNLNHDAMYWYRQDPGQGLRLIYYSQIVNDFQKGDIAEGYSVSREKKESFPLTVTSAQKNPTAFYLCASSIANQGNQPQHFGDGTRLSIL.

This clone was counted only a few times. The chain joins TRBV6-1 to TRBJ1-1; TRBD1 aligns across 7 bases. This CDR3 spans 15 amino acids. The V segment lost 3 bases and the J segment 0 bases; nucleotides outside the gene matches: 4. From germline, CDR1 is MNHNS and CDR2 SASEGT. The CDR3, as DNA: TGTGCCAGCAGTGAGGCGACAGGGTTGAACACTGAAGCTTTCTTT. Its translation: CASSEATGLNTEAFF.

The V call is TRBV7-2, the J call TRBJ1-1, with 8 positions matching TRBD1. The germline V gene has CDR1 SGHTA and CDR2 FQGNSA. CDR3 length: 14 amino acids. V shed 4 bases, J shed 5 bases, and the junction held 6 bases outside the gene matches. CDR3 amino acids: CASSSQTGVTEAFF. CDR3 sequence (DNA): TGTGCCAGCAGCTCCCAGACAGGGGTAACTGAAGCTTTCTTT.

This clone came up a few times. The gene calls are TRBV27 and TRBJ1-1, with a tentative D call TRBD1 (6 bases). The CDR3 contains 16 residues. Germline V gives CDR1 MNHEY, CDR2 SMNVEV (reference sequence). V was shortened by 6 bases and J by 0 bases, with 17 bases between the two germline ends. CDR3 protein: CASSLWGGGLNTEAFF. CDR3 nucleotides: TGTGCCAGCAGCCTTTGGGGAGGGGGTCTGAACACTGAAGCTTTCTTT.

The V call is TRBV30, the J call TRBJ1-2, with 7 positions matching TRBD1. Germline V gives CDR1 GTSNPN, CDR2 SVGIG (reference sequence). Trimming took 4 bases from V and 7 from J; bases not matched to a gene: 12. The CDR3 is 14 residues long. CDR3 DNA: TGTGCCTGGAACACGGGACAGTCTGGGGGTGGCTACACCTTC. Its translation: CAWNTGQSGGGYTF. The full variable domain, rest sourced from reference TRBV30 and TRBJ1-2, is SQTIHQWPATLVQPVGSPLSLECTVEGTSNPNLYWYRQAAGRGLQLLFYSVGIGQISSEVPQNLSASRPQDRQFILSSKKLLLSDSGFYLCAWNTGQSGGGYTFGSGTRLTVV.

This rearrangement joins TRBV5-4 to TRBJ2-7, with TRBD2 as a possible D gene (5 bases). CDR1 is SGHNT, CDR2 YYREEE, per germline (reference sequence). Between the trimmed V and J ends, which lost 4 bases and 1 base, there was a span of 9 bases. The CDR3 sequence is 13 residues long. Here the CDR3 DNA reads TGTGCCAGCAGCAAGGACTCGTCCTACGAGCAGTACTTC. It specifies CASSKDSSYEQYF.

The chain joins TRBV5-1 to TRBJ2-6; 10 nucleotides align to TRBD1. CDR1 and CDR2 (germline): SGHRS, YFSETQ. The junction had 4 bases not matched to a gene; V was cut back by 0 bases and J by 4 bases. The CDR3 is 17 residues long. In nucleotides, the CDR3 is TGCGCCAGCAGCTTGGGACAGGGGGCTAGGGGGGCCAACGTCCTGACTTTC. This sequence encodes CASSLGQGARGANVLTF.

The rearrangement joins TRBV6-5 to TRBJ1-3; tentative D call: TRBD1 (5 bases). The CDR3 is 16 residues long. V was cut by 0 bases and J by 4 bases, with 13 bases left in between. Germline CDR1 and CDR2: MNHEY and SVGAGI. DNA for the CDR3: TGTGCCAGCAGTTACTCTCCGGGCAGGGAAGGAAACACCATATATTTT. As protein: CASSYSPGREGNTIYF.

This CDR3 reads CAISDSWMGGGYTF. The CDR3 DNA reads TGTGCCATCAGTGACAGTTGGATGGGGGGTGGCTACACCTTC. The V call is TRBV10-3, the J call TRBJ1-2, with D maybe TRBD1 (5 bases). The V end lost 3 bases, the J end lost 7 bases, and 15 bases lay between the germline ends. CDR1 is ENHRY, CDR2 SYGVKD, per germline. CDR3 size: 14 residues.

By sample fraction, this clone is medium-sized (0.01 to 0.1%). The V and J genes are TRBV5-1 and TRBJ2-7, with 7 bases identical to TRBD1. CDR1 is SGHRS, CDR2 YFSETQ, per germline. There are 14 residues in the CDR3. Trimming at V came to 5 bases and at J to 4 bases, leaving 9 bases not matched to a gene. The CDR3 here is CASRGTAGQYEQYF. As DNA, the CDR3 is TGCGCCAGCAGAGGGACAGCCGGACAGTACGAGCAGTACTTC.